The 13 T cell receptor beta chains listed next were all sequenced from one sample in a study of OX40 agonist ivuxolimab in advanced cancers. Assay: immunoSEQ multiplex PCR; the TCRdb copy retains only in-frame clones and omits some. The data hold 15,000 to 20,000 clones, with roughly 84% observed a single time. The starting material was CD4+ or CD8+ T cells sorted from blood, obtained in a trial of the OX40 agonist ivuxolimab. Receptors originate from an adult with an advanced solid tumor such as melanoma, head and neck, liver or kidney cancer.

The chain recombines TRBV19 with TRBJ1-1; D not certain. Germline V gives CDR1 LNHDA, CDR2 SQIVND (reference sequence). Trimming left V 6 bases short and J 0 bases short, with 8 bases between. This CDR3 is built from 13 residues. Here the CDR3 reads CASRSSMNTEAFF. The CDR3 DNA is TGTGCCAGTAGGAGTTCGATGAACACTGAAGCTTTCTTT.

The chain couples TRBV18 to TRBJ1-2; the D gene is possibly TRBD1 (5 bases). CDR3 length: 13 amino acids. The V gene's germline CDR1 is KGHSH and CDR2 LQKENI. The V gene lost 7 bases and the J gene lost 8 bases, with 17 bases spanning the gap. The CDR3: CASFGDGGLGYTF. The CDR3 DNA follows: TGTGCCAGCTTTGGGGACGGCGGCCTAGGCTACACCTTC.

CDR3 loop: CASSYPTSGKGRNEQFF. The CDR3 DNA follows: TGTGCCAGCAGCTATCCGACTAGCGGGAAAGGGCGAAATGAGCAGTTCTTC. The rearrangement joins TRBV9 to TRBJ2-1, with TRBD2 matching 11 bases. The J segment lost 7 bases and the V segment lost 4 bases, leaving 13 bases of the junction unmatched. The CDR3 contains 17 residues. Germline V gene sequence: CDR1 SGDLS, CDR2 YYNGEE.

The chain employs TRBV14 and TRBJ1-6; no clear D. The length of the CDR3 is 14 residues. V lost 1 base and J 3 bases, leaving 4 bases between the germline ends. Germline CDR1 SGHDN, CDR2 FVKESK. The chain's CDR3 is CASSQALYNSPLHF. CDR3 DNA: TGTGCCAGCAGCCAAGCCCTCTATAATTCACCCCTCCACTTT.

As DNA, the CDR3 is TGTGCCAGCAGCCGGGACAGGGATGGCGAGCAGTACTTC. Translation: CASSRDRDGEQYF. The chain links TRBV5-4 to TRBJ2-7, with 9 bases that match TRBD1. The CDR3 runs to 13 residues. Trimming cost V 4 bases and J 6 bases; bases outside gene matches: 5. From germline, CDR1 is SGHNT and CDR2 YYREEE (reference sequence).

The chain's CDR3 is CASRERGELFF. The DNA of the CDR3 is TGTGCCAGCAGGGAACGCGGGGAGCTGTTTTTT. This chain joins TRBV28 and TRBJ2-2; D not certain. Deletions cut 6 bases from V and 7 bases from J, with 6 bases between. CDR3 length: 11 residues. Germline V gives CDR1 MDHEN, CDR2 SYDVKM.

The chain joins TRBV7-2 to TRBJ1-2, with TRBD1 matching 7 bases. Trimming removed 5 bases from V and 1 base from J; junction bases left unmatched: 4. Germline CDR1 and CDR2: SGHTA and FQGNSA. There are 14 residues in the CDR3. DNA of the CDR3: TGTGCCAGCAGCCTGGGACAGCTTAACTATGGCTACACCTTC. Protein sequence: CASSLGQLNYGYTF.

CDR3: CASSTGLAGVRDTQYF. In DNA form, the CDR3 reads TGTGCCAGCAGCACGGGACTAGCGGGAGTAAGAGATACGCAGTATTTT. The V call is TRBV11-2, the J call TRBJ2-3; 14 bases map to TRBD2. The ends lost 5 bases at V and 5 bases at J; junction bases unmatched: 6. Germline values: CDR1 SGHAT, CDR2 FQNNGV. This CDR3 is built from 16 residues.

The chain is built from TRBV29-1 and TRBJ1-1; maybe TRBD1 (5 bases). This CDR3 comprises 12 residues. Germline values: CDR1 SQVTM, CDR2 ANQGSEA. Trimming cost V 5 bases and J 4 bases, with 11 bases left between them. The CDR3 DNA reads TGCAGCGTTAGGGAGGGGACCACTGAAGCTTTCTTT. It yields the protein CSVREGTTEAFF.

This rearrangement joins TRBV7-2 to TRBJ1-4; a possible D gene is TRBD1 (6 bases). Per the germline V gene, CDR1 is SGHTA and CDR2 is FQGNSA. V lost 5 bases, J lost 3 bases, and 19 bases lay in between. The CDR3 sequence is 17 residues long. This CDR3 reads CASSPTRQAGANEKLFF. In DNA, the CDR3 is TGTGCCAGCAGCCCTACAAGACAGGCCGGGGCTAATGAAAAACTGTTTTTT.

The chain uses TRBV7-2 and TRBJ2-7; no clear D gene. CDR3 length: 14 residues. V lost 2 bases to trimming and J lost 0 bases, with 8 bases between them. Germline V gene sequence: CDR1 SGHTA, CDR2 FQGNSA. CDR3 bases: TGTGCCAGCAGCTTATCGATAAGCTCCTACGAGCAGTACTTC. It is translated as CASSLSISSYEQYF.

This sequence joins TRBV28 and TRBJ1-3; D uncertain. This CDR3 comprises 16 residues. The germline gives CDR1 MDHEN, CDR2 SYDVKM. The V gene lost 4 bases and the J gene lost 2 bases, with 15 bases spanning the gap. This CDR3 reads CASSSSGPEAGNTIYF. The CDR3 region has the DNA TGTGCCAGCAGTTCCTCCGGGCCCGAAGCTGGAAACACCATATATTTT. The full variable domain, in which reference TRBV28 and TRBJ1-3 provide the parts outside the CDR3, is DVKVTQSSRYLVKRTGEKVFLECVQDMDHENMFWYRQDPGLGLRLIYFSYDVKMKEKGDIPEGYSVSREKKERFSLILESASTNQTSMYLCASSSSGPEAGNTIYFGEGSWLTVV.

J is TRBJ1-2 and V is TRBV2, with D uncertain. CDR1 SNHLY and CDR2 FYNNEI come from the germline V gene. The CDR3 runs 14 residues. V was trimmed by 7 bases and J by 0 bases, leaving 12 bases between them. CDR3 nucleotide sequence: TGTGCCAGCAAGGAGAAAGCAGCTAACTATGGCTACACCTTC. Protein product: CASKEKAANYGYTF.